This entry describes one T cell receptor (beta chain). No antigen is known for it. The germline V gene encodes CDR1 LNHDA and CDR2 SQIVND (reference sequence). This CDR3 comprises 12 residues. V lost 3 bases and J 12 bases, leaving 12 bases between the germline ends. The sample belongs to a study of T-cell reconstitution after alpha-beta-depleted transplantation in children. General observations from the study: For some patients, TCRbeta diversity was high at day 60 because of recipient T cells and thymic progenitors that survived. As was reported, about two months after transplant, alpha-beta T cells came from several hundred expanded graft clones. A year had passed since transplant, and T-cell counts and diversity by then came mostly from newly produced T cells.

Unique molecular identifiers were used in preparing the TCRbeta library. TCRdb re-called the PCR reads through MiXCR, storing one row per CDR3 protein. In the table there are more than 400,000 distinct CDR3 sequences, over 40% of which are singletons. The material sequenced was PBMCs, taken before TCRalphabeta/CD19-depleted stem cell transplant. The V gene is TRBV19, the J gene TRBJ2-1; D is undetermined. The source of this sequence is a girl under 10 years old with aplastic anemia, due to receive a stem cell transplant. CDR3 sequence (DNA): TGTGCCAGTAGTATCGGCTACTACGCGCAGTTCTTC. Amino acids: CASSIGYYAQFF.